Listed here are 13 T cell receptor beta chains from one sample, sequenced in a study of cytomegalovirus exposure and HLA in healthy donors. A multiplex PCR was run with 60 Vbeta primers and 13 Jbeta primers. Sequencing was performed with immunoSEQ multiplex PCR; in TCRdb, only in-frame clones are kept and a portion is missing. This table holds approximately 170,000 clones, just over 75% found once. The material sequenced was PBMCs. These receptors came from a woman between 40 and 50 years old in good health and CMV-seronegative.

The genes are TRBV7-9 and TRBJ2-1; 9 bases agree with TRBD2. CDR1 and CDR2 (germline): SEHNR, FQNEAQ (reference sequence). Trimming removed 1 base from V and 3 bases from J; junction bases left unmatched: 4. The CDR3 has 16 residues. The CDR3 is CASSLVVAGDYNEQFF. CDR3 coding DNA: TGTGCCAGCAGCTTAGTAGTAGCGGGAGACTACAATGAGCAGTTCTTC.

In this sample, this clone turned up a few times. The gene calls are TRBV7-9 and TRBJ2-3; 9 bases are shared with TRBD2. Trimming took 7 bases from V and 2 from J; bases not matched to a gene: 10. This CDR3 spans 16 amino acids. Per the germline V gene, CDR1 is SEHNR and CDR2 is FQNEAQ (reference sequence). As DNA, the CDR3 is TGTGCCAGCACCCCTCAGCGGGAGGAGGCCACAGATACGCAGTATTTT. Translating gives CASTPQREEATDTQYF.

V is TRBV5-6 and J is TRBJ1-5, with D unresolved. With 0 bases removed from V and 9 bases from J, the gap between germline ends came to 10 bases. The CDR3 contains 13 residues. The germline CDR1 and CDR2 sequences are SGHDT and YYEEEE. CDR3 in amino acids: CASSLATEGPQHF. The CDR3 DNA is TGTGCCAGCAGCTTGGCAACCGAGGGGCCCCAGCATTTT.

The genes are TRBV5-6 and TRBJ2-5; 10 nucleotides agree with TRBD2. Germline-derived CDR1 and CDR2 are SGHDT and YYEEEE. This CDR3 has 16 residues. Trimming cost V 4 bases and J 5 bases; bases outside gene matches: 11. In nucleotides, the CDR3 is TGTGCCAGCAGCGGCCTAAGCGGGAGGGCTGGCGAGACCCAGTACTTC. Its translation: CASSGLSGRAGETQYF.

The rearrangement uses TRBV18 and TRBJ2-1; D may be TRBD1 (6 bases). CDR1 KGHSH and CDR2 LQKENI come from the germline V gene. This CDR3 is built from 13 residues. With 5 bases removed from V and 6 bases from J, the gap between germline ends came to 11 bases. The CDR3 DNA is TGTGCCAGCTCAGAGGGACAAATCAATGAGCAGTTCTTC. Its protein is CASSEGQINEQFF.

The V and J genes are TRBV28 and TRBJ2-7, with 8 bases fitting TRBD2. The V gene's germline CDR1 is MDHEN and CDR2 SYDVKM. The CDR3 loop spans 14 amino acids. The V gene end was trimmed by 4 bases and the J gene end by 2 bases; junction bases not matched to a gene: 4. CDR3: CASSSGGSPYEQYF. Here the CDR3 DNA reads TGTGCCAGCAGTTCGGGGGGGTCCCCCTACGAGCAGTACTTC. Supplemented by reference TRBV28 and TRBJ2-7, the full variable domain reads DVKVTQSSRYLVKRTGEKVFLECVQDMDHENMFWYRQDPGLGLRLIYFSYDVKMKEKGDIPEGYSVSREKKERFSLILESASTNQTSMYLCASSSGGSPYEQYFGPGTRLTVT.

The rearrangement links TRBV5-1 to TRBJ2-5, with 7 nucleotides matching TRBD2. There are 15 residues in the CDR3. J was trimmed by 1 base and V by 0 bases; bases with no gene match: 3. From germline, CDR1 is SGHRS and CDR2 YFSETQ. CDR3 nucleotide sequence: TGCGCCAGCAGCTTGGGGGGCGGGAGCCAAGAGACCCAGTACTTC. Amino acids: CASSLGGGSQETQYF.

A single count supports this clone. The genes are TRBV30 and TRBJ1-1; a possible D gene is TRBD1 (5 bases). Germline CDR1 reads GTSNPN; CDR2 reads SVGIG (reference sequence). V was pared by 5 bases and J by 3 bases, with 25 bases between. This CDR3 contains 17 residues. The CDR3 region has the DNA TGTGCCTGGTATCCTATGGGGGGTTCCTCGGTTTACACTGAAGCTTTCTTT. It translates to CAWYPMGGSSVYTEAFF.

This clone showed up just once. DNA of the CDR3: TGTGCCAGCAGCTTACTGAGTGCTAGCACAGATACGCAGTATTTT. It encodes CASSLLSASTDTQYF. This chain connects TRBV7-6 to TRBJ2-3; D gene ambiguous. In germline, CDR1 is SGHVS, CDR2 FNYEAQ. The germline V and J ends were trimmed by 2 bases and 0 bases, with 9 bases remaining between them. The CDR3 length is 15 residues.

V gene TRBV7-8 combines with J gene TRBJ1-1; D possibly corresponds to TRBD1 (6 bases). The germline V and J ends were trimmed by 7 bases and 1 base, with 10 bases remaining between them. The CDR3 is 13 amino acids. Germline V lookup: CDR1 SGHVS, CDR2 FQNEAQ. DNA for the CDR3: TGTGCCAGCACCTTGGGGGCGAACACTGAAGCTTTCTTT. It is translated as CASTLGANTEAFF. The entire variable domain, with the rest obtained from reference TRBV7-8 and TRBJ1-1, is as follows: GAGVSQSPRYKVAKRGQDVALRCDPISGHVSLFWYQQALGQGPEFLTYFQNEAQLDKSGLPSDRFFAERPEGSVSTLKIQRTQQEDSAVYLCASTLGANTEAFFGQGTRLTVV.

This chain joins TRBV7-6 and TRBJ2-3, with D possibly matching TRBD2 (5 bases). CDR3 size: 13 residues. Trimming took off 4 bases at V and 6 bases at J, with 11 bases between the two ends. Germline CDR1 SGHVS, CDR2 FNYEAQ. In DNA form, the CDR3 reads TGTGCCAGCAGCTCCACGGGAATTGATACGCAGTATTTT. Translated, it gives CASSSTGIDTQYF.

CDR3 amino acids: CASSQEGPAGGYTF. Written as DNA, the CDR3 is TGTGCCAGCAGCCAAGAAGGACCGGCGGGTGGCTACACCTTC. The V call is TRBV4-2, the J call TRBJ1-2; D unclear. CDR1 and CDR2 (germline): LGHNA, YNFKEQ. V lost 0 bases to trimming and J lost 7 bases, with 12 bases between them. The CDR3 totals 14 residues.

There are a few counts of this clone. The V gene is TRBV7-9, the J gene TRBJ1-5; weak D call: TRBD1 (5 bases). The V end lost 2 bases, the J end lost 0 bases, and 14 bases lay between the germline ends. Germline CDR1 is SEHNR and CDR2 is FQNEAQ (reference sequence). The CDR3 is 17 residues long. CDR3 loop: CASSLKGAPSSNQPQHF. CDR3 sequence (DNA): TGTGCCAGCAGCTTAAAAGGGGCTCCTTCTAGCAATCAGCCCCAGCATTTT.